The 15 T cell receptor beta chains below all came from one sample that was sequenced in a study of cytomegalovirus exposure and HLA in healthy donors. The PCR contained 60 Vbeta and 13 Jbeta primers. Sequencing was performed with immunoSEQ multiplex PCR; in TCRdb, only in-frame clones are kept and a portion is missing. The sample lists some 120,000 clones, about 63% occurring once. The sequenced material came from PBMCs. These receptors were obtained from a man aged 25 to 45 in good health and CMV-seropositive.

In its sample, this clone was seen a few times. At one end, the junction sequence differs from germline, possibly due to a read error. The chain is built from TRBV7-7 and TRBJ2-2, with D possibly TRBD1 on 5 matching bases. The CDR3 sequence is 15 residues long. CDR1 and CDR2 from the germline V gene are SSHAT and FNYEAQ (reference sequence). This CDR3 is CASSFRRQSTGELFF. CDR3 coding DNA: TGTGCTAGCAGCTTCCGGCGACAGTCTACTGGGGAGCTGTTTTTT.

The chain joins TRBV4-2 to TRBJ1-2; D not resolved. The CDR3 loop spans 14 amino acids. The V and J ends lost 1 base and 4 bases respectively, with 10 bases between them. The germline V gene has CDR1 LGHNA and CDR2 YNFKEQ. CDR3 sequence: CASSQGVAGYGYTF. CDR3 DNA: TGTGCCAGCAGCCAAGGGGTCGCGGGCTATGGCTACACCTTC.

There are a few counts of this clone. For the CDR3, the DNA is TGTGCCAGCAGCTTAATGGGGACAGCCAATTCACCCCTCCACTTT. Its protein is CASSLMGTANSPLHF. The gene calls are TRBV7-3 and TRBJ1-6; 7 bases match TRBD1. Germline loops: CDR1 SGHTA, CDR2 FQGTGA. The CDR3 spans 15 residues. V was pared by 1 base and J by 7 bases, with 4 bases of the junction left unmatched.

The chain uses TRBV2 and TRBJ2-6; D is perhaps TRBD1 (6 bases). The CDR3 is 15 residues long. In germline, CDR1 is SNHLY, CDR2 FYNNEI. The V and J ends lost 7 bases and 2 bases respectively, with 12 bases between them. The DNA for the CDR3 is TGTGCCAGCACCCCACAGGGTACTGGGGCCAACGTCCTGACTTTC. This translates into CASTPQGTGANVLTF.

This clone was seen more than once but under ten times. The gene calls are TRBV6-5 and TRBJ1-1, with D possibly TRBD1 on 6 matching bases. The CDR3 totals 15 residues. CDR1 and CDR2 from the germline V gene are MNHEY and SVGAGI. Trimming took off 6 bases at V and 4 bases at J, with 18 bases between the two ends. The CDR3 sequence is CASRSYRDRVTEAFF. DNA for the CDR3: TGTGCCAGCAGAAGCTACAGGGATCGTGTCACTGAAGCTTTCTTT.

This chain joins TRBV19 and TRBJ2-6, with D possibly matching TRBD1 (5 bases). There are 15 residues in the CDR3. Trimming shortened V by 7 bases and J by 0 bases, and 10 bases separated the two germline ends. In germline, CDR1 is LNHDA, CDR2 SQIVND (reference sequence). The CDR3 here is CASTQGSSGANVLTF. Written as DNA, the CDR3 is TGTGCCAGTACCCAGGGAAGCTCTGGGGCCAACGTCCTGACTTTC.

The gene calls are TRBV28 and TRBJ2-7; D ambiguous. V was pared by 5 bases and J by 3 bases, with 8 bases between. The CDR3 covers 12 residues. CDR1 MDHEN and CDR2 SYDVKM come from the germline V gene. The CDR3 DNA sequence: TGTGCCAGCAGTCCCCCACACTACGAGCAGTACTTC. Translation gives CASSPPHYEQYF.

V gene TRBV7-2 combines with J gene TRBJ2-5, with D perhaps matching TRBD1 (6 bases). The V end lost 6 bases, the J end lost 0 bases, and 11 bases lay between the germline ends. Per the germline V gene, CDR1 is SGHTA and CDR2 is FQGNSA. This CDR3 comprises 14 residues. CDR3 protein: CASSVDSYQETQYF. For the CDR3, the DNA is TGTGCCAGCAGTGTGGACAGCTACCAAGAGACCCAGTACTTC.

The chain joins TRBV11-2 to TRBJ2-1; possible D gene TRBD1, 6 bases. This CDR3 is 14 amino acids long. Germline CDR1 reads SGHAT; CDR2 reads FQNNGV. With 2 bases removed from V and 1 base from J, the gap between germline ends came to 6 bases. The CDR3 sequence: CASSLQGSYNEQFF. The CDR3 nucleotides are TGTGCCAGCAGCTTACAGGGGTCCTACAATGAGCAGTTCTTC.

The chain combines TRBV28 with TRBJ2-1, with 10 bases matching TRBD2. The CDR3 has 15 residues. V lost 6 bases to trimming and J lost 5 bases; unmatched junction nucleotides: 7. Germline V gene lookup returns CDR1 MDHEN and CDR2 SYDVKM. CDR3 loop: CASRSTSGNHNEQFF. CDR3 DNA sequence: TGTGCCAGCAGATCAACTAGCGGGAACCACAATGAGCAGTTCTTC.

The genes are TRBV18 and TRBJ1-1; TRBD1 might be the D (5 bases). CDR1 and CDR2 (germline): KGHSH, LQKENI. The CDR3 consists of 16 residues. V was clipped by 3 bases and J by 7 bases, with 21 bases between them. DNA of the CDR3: TGTGCCAGCTCACCTGGGGGGTCGGGGCTGAGTAGTGAAGCTTTCTTT. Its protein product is CASSPGGSGLSSEAFF. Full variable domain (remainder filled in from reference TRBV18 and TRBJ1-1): NAGVMQNPRHLVRRRGQEARLRCSPMKGHSHVYWYRQLPEEGLKFMVYLQKENIIDESGMPKERFSAEFPKEGPSILRIQQVVRGDSAAYFCASSPGGSGLSSEAFFGQGTRLTVV.

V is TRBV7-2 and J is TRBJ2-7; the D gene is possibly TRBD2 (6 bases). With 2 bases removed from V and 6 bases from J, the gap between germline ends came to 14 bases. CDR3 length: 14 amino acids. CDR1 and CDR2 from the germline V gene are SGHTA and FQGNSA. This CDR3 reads CASSLMGGASEQYF. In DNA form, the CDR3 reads TGTGCCAGCAGCTTAATGGGCGGGGCGAGCGAGCAGTACTTC. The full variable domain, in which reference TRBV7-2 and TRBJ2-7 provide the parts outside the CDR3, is GAGVSQSPSNKVTEKGKDVELRCDPISGHTALYWYRQSLGQGLEFLIYFQGNSAPDKSGLPSDRFSAERTGGSVSTLTIQRTQQEDSAVYLCASSLMGGASEQYFGPGTRLTVT.

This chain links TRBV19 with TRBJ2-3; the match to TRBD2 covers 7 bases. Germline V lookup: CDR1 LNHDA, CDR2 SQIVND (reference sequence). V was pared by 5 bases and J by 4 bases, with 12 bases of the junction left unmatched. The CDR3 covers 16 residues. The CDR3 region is CASSSIPGTTADTQYF. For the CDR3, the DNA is TGTGCCAGTAGTTCCATCCCCGGGACTACCGCAGATACGCAGTATTTT.

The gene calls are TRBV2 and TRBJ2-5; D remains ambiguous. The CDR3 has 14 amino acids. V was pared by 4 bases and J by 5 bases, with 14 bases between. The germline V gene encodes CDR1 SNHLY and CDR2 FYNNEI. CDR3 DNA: TGTGCCAGCAGTGTAAGATGGGTCGGGGAGACCCAGTACTTC. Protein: CASSVRWVGETQYF.

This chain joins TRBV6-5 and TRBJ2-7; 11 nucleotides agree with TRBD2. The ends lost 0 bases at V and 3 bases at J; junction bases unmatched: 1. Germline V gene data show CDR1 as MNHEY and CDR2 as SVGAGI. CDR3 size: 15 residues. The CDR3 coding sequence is TGTGCCAGCAGTTACTCTAGCGGGGGGGGCTACGAGCAGTACTTC. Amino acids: CASSYSSGGGYEQYF.